Listed here are 11 T cell receptor beta chains from one sample, sequenced in a study of blood T cell repertoires in COVID-19 (dated by TCRdb to 2018 to 2021). The library was obtained by the immunoSEQ multiplex PCR assay. Sourced from immuneACCESS, this table was stored by TCRdb with only in-frame sequences that have V and J called. A share of the clones is absent; for the studies checked, an unresolved V gene accounts for under half, and the remainder has no known explanation. The sample table contains some 180,000 clones; only one count was recorded for roughly 76% of them. The ten largest account for approximately 12% of the sample. Sequencing used peripheral blood. The source is an elderly woman with COVID-19, enrolled during active disease.

The V and J genes are TRBV27 and TRBJ2-2, with 7 bases lining up with TRBD2. Trimming at V came to 6 bases and at J to 0 bases, leaving 10 bases not matched to a gene. Looked up from germline, CDR1 is MNHEY and CDR2 is SMNVEV (reference sequence). The CDR3 contains 17 residues. CDR3 nucleotides: TGTGCCAGCAGGCCTCATAGCGGGTATGCGAACACCGGGGAGCTGTTTTTT. Amino acid sequence: CASRPHSGYANTGELFF.

V usage is TRBV5-1 and J usage is TRBJ1-2; a possible D gene is TRBD1 (6 bases). CDR3 length equals 15 residues. From germline, CDR1 is SGHRS and CDR2 YFSETQ. Trimming removed 0 bases at V and 0 bases at J, with 9 bases between. This chain's CDR3 is CASSLAGEANYGYTF. CDR3 bases: TGCGCCAGCAGCTTGGCAGGGGAAGCTAACTATGGCTACACCTTC.

This clone appeared once. The chain carries TRBV6-2 or TRBV6-3 and TRBJ1-2; 7 nucleotides line up with TRBD1. This CDR3 has 16 residues. The V segment lost 4 bases and the J segment 3 bases; nucleotides outside the gene matches: 11. Germline loops: CDR1 MNHEY, CDR2 SVGEGT. The CDR3 here is CASSSRPTGMDYGYTF. The DNA for the CDR3 is TGTGCCAGCAGTTCCAGGCCGACAGGGATGGACTATGGCTACACCTTC.

V and J are TRBV28 and TRBJ2-7, with D tentatively TRBD1 (5 bases). The CDR3 totals 15 residues. CDR1 and CDR2 from the germline V gene are MDHEN and SYDVKM. With 4 bases removed from V and 4 bases from J, the gap between germline ends came to 17 bases. This chain's CDR3 is CASSSSGQVGYEQYF. Here the CDR3 DNA reads TGTGCCAGCAGTTCCTCAGGGCAGGTGGGTTACGAGCAGTACTTC.

This chain uses TRBV7-9 with TRBJ2-7; 9 nucleotides line up with TRBD2. The germline CDR1 and CDR2 sequences are SEHNR and FQNEAQ (reference sequence). The CDR3 covers 14 residues. With V trimmed by 5 bases and J by 7 bases, 9 bases remained unmatched. CDR3 nucleotides: TGTGCCAGCAGCGCCACCGGGACTAGCTGGGAGCAGTACTTC. Translated, it gives CASSATGTSWEQYF.

The gene calls are TRBV7-9 and TRBJ2-5, with a tentative D call TRBD2 (6 bases). V was cut by 5 bases and J by 1 base, with 11 bases left in between. The CDR3 is 14 amino acids. Germline lookup yields CDR1 SEHNR and CDR2 FQNEAQ (reference sequence). The CDR3 DNA reads as TGTGCCAGCAGCCGCGGGACGGCCCAAGAGACCCAGTACTTC. Protein: CASSRGTAQETQYF.

This CDR3 is CASSTPRWGEGTSGVDIQYF. The CDR3 nucleotides read TGTGCCAGTAGTACCCCCCGATGGGGGGAAGGGACTAGCGGAGTGGACATTCAGTACTTC. J is TRBJ2-4 and V is TRBV19; TRBD2 matches at 11 bases. The CDR3 contains 20 residues. Unmatched junction bases numbered 22, after V lost 4 bases and J lost 8 bases. Germline lookup yields CDR1 LNHDA and CDR2 SQIVND (reference sequence).

This chain links TRBV7-9 with TRBJ2-1; D perhaps matches TRBD2 (6 bases). The CDR3 consists of 16 residues. The V and J ends lost 6 bases and 4 bases respectively, with 19 bases between them. Germline CDR1 SEHNR, CDR2 FQNEAQ (reference sequence). The CDR3 bases are TGTGCCAGCAGGGAACCGGGACTCACTATTTACAATGAGCAGTTCTTC. It specifies CASREPGLTIYNEQFF.

The chain carries TRBV10-3 and TRBJ1-1, with 9 bases lining up with TRBD1. The CDR3 is 15 residues long. V lost 1 base to trimming and J lost 6 bases; unmatched junction nucleotides: 6. CDR1 is ENHRY and CDR2 is SYGVKD in the germline V gene. The CDR3: CAISEWGQGYAEAFF. The CDR3 nucleotides are TGTGCCATCAGTGAGTGGGGACAGGGTTATGCTGAAGCTTTCTTT.

The chain carries TRBV7-2 and TRBJ1-2, with D hard to call. The CDR3 sequence is 14 residues long. V gave up 1 base and J gave up 1 base, with 7 bases separating them. Germline assignment: CDR1 SGHTA and CDR2 FQGNSA. CDR3 coding DNA: TGTGCCAGCAGCTTAGAGAGGGTTAACTATGGCTACACCTTC. Translation gives CASSLERVNYGYTF.

The V and J genes are TRBV19 and TRBJ2-1; TRBD2 aligns across 10 bases. Germline V gives CDR1 LNHDA, CDR2 SQIVND (reference sequence). The V and J ends lost 5 bases and 10 bases, in that order; junction bases with no gene match: 17. The CDR3 contains 17 residues. The CDR3 nucleotides are TGTGCCAGTAGTTTACGGACTAGCGGACCCCCTCCAGTAGAGCAGTTCTTC. It is translated as CASSLRTSGPPPVEQFF.